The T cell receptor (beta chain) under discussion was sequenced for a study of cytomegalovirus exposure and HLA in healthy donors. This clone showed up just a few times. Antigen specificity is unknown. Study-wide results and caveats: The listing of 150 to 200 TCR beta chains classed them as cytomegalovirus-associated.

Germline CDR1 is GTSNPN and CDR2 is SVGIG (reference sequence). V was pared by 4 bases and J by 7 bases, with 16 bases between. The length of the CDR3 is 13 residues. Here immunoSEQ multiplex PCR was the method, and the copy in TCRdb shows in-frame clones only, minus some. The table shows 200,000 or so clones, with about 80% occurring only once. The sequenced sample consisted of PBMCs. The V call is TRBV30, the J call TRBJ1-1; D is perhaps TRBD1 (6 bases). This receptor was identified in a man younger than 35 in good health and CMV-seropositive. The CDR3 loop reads CAWNGQGQGEAFF. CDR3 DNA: TGTGCCTGGAATGGGCAGGGGCAGGGTGAAGCTTTCTTT.